This is a list of T cell receptor beta chains from one sample in a study of blood T cell repertoires in COVID-19. TCRdb keeps only in-frame clones here, not all; method: immunoSEQ multiplex PCR. The sample carries 85,000 or so clones, around 86% recorded once. Sequencing was performed on peripheral blood. The receptors come from a man older than 75 with acute or convalescent COVID-19. CDR3s include the opening cysteine and the closing phenylalanine or tryptophan. A D gene is named only where the DNA matches it firmly. Where a row states a size, it is once, few, many or the class of an expanded clone; other rows omit it.

d_gene | j_gene | abundance | v_gene | CDR3nt | CDR3aa
TRBD2 | TRBJ2-3 | . | TRBV10-3 | TGTGCCATCCGATCTAGCGGGAGTAACCCAGATACGCAGTATTTT | CAIRSSGSNPDTQYF
. | TRBJ1-1 | . | TRBV10-3 | TGTGCCATCAGTGAGTCCGGCGGAAGGACTGAAGCTTTCTTT | CAISESGGRTEAFF
TRBD1 | TRBJ2-1 | once | TRBV27 | TGTGCCAGCAGTTCAGTCCCGGGACAGGGGCTCCATGAGCAGTTCTTC | CASSSVPGQGLHEQFF
TRBD2 | TRBJ2-7 | . | TRBV30 | TGTGCCTGGAGTGACGGACTAGCGTACTCCTACGAGCAGTACTTC | CAWSDGLAYSYEQYF
TRBD2 | TRBJ2-1 | . | TRBV4-1 | TGCGCCAGCAGCCAATCTAGCGGGAGGGCCTACAATGAGCAGTTCTTC | CASSQSSGRAYNEQFF
. | TRBJ2-7 | few | TRBV28 | TGTGCCAGCAGTCTTGTGACAGAGACCTACGAGCAGTACTTC | CASSLVTETYEQYF
. | TRBJ2-2 | . | TRBV2 | TGTGCCAGCAGTGAGGGCAGGCGGGCGCCTGGGGAGCTGTTTTTT | CASSEGRRAPGELFF
. | TRBJ2-3 | . | TRBV7-2 | TGTGCCAGCAGCTCCCTCGGGGGCACAGATACGCAGTATTTT | CASSSLGGTDTQYF
TRBD1 | TRBJ1-1 | few | TRBV24-1 | TGTGCCACCAGTTCGGGGACGACAGGGAAAGCTTTCTTT | CATSSGTTGKAFF
TRBD1 | TRBJ2-7 | . | TRBV18 | TGTGCCAGCTCACCGCTACAGGGGTTGGGCAGTACTTCTGGGCAGTACTTC | CASSPLQGLGSTSGQYF
TRBD1 | TRBJ1-1 | . | TRBV30 | TGTGCCTGGAGATCTAGTCTCCGGACAGGTCGGGCTTTCTTT | CAWRSSLRTGRAFF